The clone carrying this T cell receptor (beta chain) was detected a few times. Its antigen is not identified. No patient had received any treatment before thyroid surgery. There are 16 residues in the CDR3. The V and J ends lost 0 bases and 2 bases respectively, with 14 bases between them. Germline V gene sequence: CDR1 MNHNS, CDR2 SASEGT. The source of the sample is a study of metastatic and nonmetastatic thyroid tumors. For the study at large: Both malignant and benign thyroid patients supplied peripheral blood and tumor or nodule tissue samples, across which the repertoires of these patients were then compared.

General study points: Reports indicated that malignant thyroid tumors showed significantly higher TCR beta diversity than benign nodules did, in blood and tumor.

Methods used by the authors: A papillary thyroid cancer distant-metastasis classifier was built from CDR3 differences across clinicopathological groups. With MiXCR, TCRdb called clones anew from the PCR reads. TCRdb's processing, not the study's, gives the V and J calls here. The data show under 20,000 clones, approximately 28% seen once. Specimen: tumor tissue. This receptor was identified in a male donor with papillary thyroid cancer or a benign thyroid nodule (not recorded which). Some clones in this sample may be carry-over from other donors' samples. The rearrangement links TRBV6-1 to TRBJ2-7, with D maybe TRBD1 (6 bases). The CDR3 reads CASSEARQAPTYEQYF. In nucleotides, the CDR3 is TGTGCCAGCAGTGAAGCTAGACAGGCGCCTACCTACGAGCAGTACTTC.